Listed below are T cell receptor beta chains from one sample, sequenced in a study of control samples from healthy donors and cancer patients. Sequenced by immunoSEQ multiplex PCR; TCRdb stores in-frame clones only, minus some. The repertoire includes some 150,000 clones, over 90% of them detected once, and over 1% sits in the top ten. Sequenced: blood. The receptor source for this set is a woman in her 30s in good health. Both conserved end residues are part of each CDR3. D genes are given only for firm matches. A clone size is listed for some rows: how often the clone was seen (once, few, many), or a class if it is expanded.

D gene: TRBD2; clone size: once; V gene: TRBV7-2; J gene: TRBJ2-1; CDR3 protein: CASSSTSLSSYNEQFF; CDR3 DNA: TGTGCCAGCAGCTCGACTAGCCTTAGCTCCTACAATGAGCAGTTCTTC
D gene: .; clone size: .; V gene: TRBV5-1; J gene: TRBJ1-2; CDR3 protein: CASSPDGPLGGYTF; CDR3 DNA: TGCGCCAGCAGCCCGGACGGTCCTCTTGGCGGCTACACCTTC
D gene: TRBD1; clone size: .; V gene: TRBV19; J gene: TRBJ1-4; CDR3 protein: CASAGTANEKLFF; CDR3 DNA: TGTGCCAGCGCCGGGACAGCTAATGAAAAACTGTTTTTT
D gene: .; clone size: once; V gene: TRBV12-3/TRBV12-4; J gene: TRBJ1-2; CDR3 protein: CASSRGVSGGYTF; CDR3 DNA: TGTGCCAGCTCAAGGGGGGTCTCTGGAGGCTACACCTTC
D gene: TRBD2; clone size: .; V gene: TRBV5-4; J gene: TRBJ2-7; CDR3 protein: CASSLSSGTYEQYF; CDR3 DNA: TGTGCCAGCAGCTTGTCTAGCGGAACCTACGAGCAGTACTTC
D gene: .; clone size: .; V gene: TRBV19; J gene: TRBJ1-3; CDR3 protein: CASSSSGAMENTIYF; CDR3 DNA: TGTGCCAGTAGTTCCTCAGGTGCTATGGAAAACACCATATATTTT
D gene: .; clone size: once; V gene: TRBV5-1; J gene: TRBJ1-4; CDR3 protein: CASSGTTTTNEKLFF; CDR3 DNA: TGCGCCAGCAGCGGGACAACAACAACTAATGAAAAACTGTTTTTT
D gene: .; clone size: .; V gene: TRBV7-8; J gene: TRBJ1-2; CDR3 protein: CASSLGGTQSLYGYTF; CDR3 DNA: TGTGCCAGCAGCTTGGGGGGGACTCAATCACTCTATGGCTACACCTTC
D gene: .; clone size: .; V gene: TRBV12-3/TRBV12-4; J gene: TRBJ2-7; CDR3 protein: CASSMGTHEQYF; CDR3 DNA: TGTGCCAGCAGTATGGGAACCCACGAGCAGTACTTC
D gene: .; clone size: .; V gene: TRBV27; J gene: TRBJ2-7; CDR3 protein: CASSLRGGVSYEQYF; CDR3 DNA: TGTGCCAGCAGTTTACGTGGGGGAGTGAGCTACGAGCAGTACTTC
D gene: .; clone size: .; V gene: TRBV27; J gene: TRBJ2-1; CDR3 protein: CASTPYGSDNEQFF; CDR3 DNA: TGTGCCAGCACCCCTTACGGAAGCGACAATGAGCAGTTCTTC
D gene: .; clone size: .; V gene: TRBV12-3/TRBV12-4; J gene: TRBJ2-7; CDR3 protein: CASSPDHYEQYF; CDR3 DNA: TGTGCCAGCAGCCCGGACCACTACGAGCAGTACTTC
D gene: .; clone size: .; V gene: TRBV6-5; J gene: TRBJ2-1; CDR3 protein: CASRIHGSYNEQFF; CDR3 DNA: TGTGCCAGCAGGATACATGGCTCCTACAATGAGCAGTTCTTC
D gene: .; clone size: .; V gene: TRBV6-5; J gene: TRBJ1-4; CDR3 protein: CASSLRRGRGEKLFF; CDR3 DNA: TGTGCCAGCAGCCTAAGGAGGGGTAGAGGTGAAAAACTGTTTTTT
D gene: .; clone size: once; V gene: TRBV28; J gene: TRBJ1-6; CDR3 protein: CASSFRPYPGRGNSPLHF; CDR3 DNA: TGTGCCAGCAGTTTCCGGCCTTATCCGGGCCGCGGGAATTCACCCCTCCACTTT
D gene: .; clone size: .; V gene: TRBV3-1/TRBV3-2; J gene: TRBJ2-5; CDR3 protein: CASSQGGRGPGETQYF; CDR3 DNA: TGTGCCAGCAGCCAAGGAGGGCGGGGGCCAGGGGAGACCCAGTACTTC
D gene: TRBD1; clone size: .; V gene: TRBV24-1; J gene: TRBJ2-2; CDR3 protein: CATSDLGVEGGSGELFF; CDR3 DNA: TGTGCCACCAGTGATTTGGGGGTGGAAGGGGGCTCCGGGGAGCTGTTTTTT
D gene: .; clone size: .; V gene: TRBV30; J gene: TRBJ1-6; CDR3 protein: CAWSSAPTLHF; CDR3 DNA: TGTGCCTGGAGTAGTGCCCCAACCCTCCACTTT
D gene: TRBD2; clone size: once; V gene: TRBV2; J gene: TRBJ2-1; CDR3 protein: CASSASGRATYNEQFF; CDR3 DNA: TGTGCCAGCAGTGCAAGCGGGAGGGCCACGTACAATGAGCAGTTCTTC
D gene: .; clone size: .; V gene: TRBV7-9; J gene: TRBJ1-5; CDR3 protein: CASSLANWGPQHF; CDR3 DNA: TGTGCCAGCAGCTTAGCAAACTGGGGGCCCCAGCATTTT
D gene: .; clone size: .; V gene: TRBV28; J gene: TRBJ2-7; CDR3 protein: CASSLYRTYEQYF; CDR3 DNA: TGTGCCAGCAGTTTATATAGGACCTACGAGCAGTACTTC
D gene: .; clone size: .; V gene: TRBV18; J gene: TRBJ2-4; CDR3 protein: CASSPPSGGYQAKNIQYF; CDR3 DNA: TGTGCCAGCTCACCACCTTCTGGGGGGTATCAAGCCAAAAACATTCAGTACTTC
D gene: .; clone size: .; V gene: TRBV28; J gene: TRBJ2-6; CDR3 protein: CASSLYGSSGANVLTF; CDR3 DNA: TGTGCCAGCAGTTTATATGGTTCCTCTGGGGCCAACGTCCTGACTTTC
D gene: .; clone size: once; V gene: TRBV6-2/TRBV6-3; J gene: TRBJ2-3; CDR3 protein: CASSPRGPDTQYF; CDR3 DNA: TGTGCCAGCAGCCCTCGGGGCCCAGATACGCAGTATTTT
D gene: .; clone size: .; V gene: TRBV28; J gene: TRBJ1-1; CDR3 protein: CASSMGSRNTEAFF; CDR3 DNA: TGTGCCAGCAGTATGGGAAGTAGGAACACTGAAGCTTTCTTT
D gene: .; clone size: .; V gene: TRBV25-1; J gene: TRBJ1-4; CDR3 protein: CASSDFLGEKLFF; CDR3 DNA: TGTGCCAGCAGTGATTTTTTGGGTGAAAAACTGTTTTTT
D gene: .; clone size: .; V gene: TRBV28; J gene: TRBJ1-4; CDR3 protein: CASSGVGRETNEKLFF; CDR3 DNA: TGTGCCAGCAGCGGGGTGGGGCGAGAAACTAATGAAAAACTGTTTTTT
D gene: .; clone size: .; V gene: TRBV16; J gene: TRBJ1-3; CDR3 protein: CASSQFKTTHYSGNTIYF; CDR3 DNA: TGTGCCAGCAGCCAATTTAAGACGACACACTACTCTGGAAACACCATATATTTT
D gene: .; clone size: .; V gene: TRBV19; J gene: TRBJ2-2; CDR3 protein: CASSKAAPGTTGELFF; CDR3 DNA: TGTGCCAGTAGTAAAGCGGCCCCGGGGACCACCGGGGAGCTGTTTTTT
D gene: .; clone size: .; V gene: TRBV10-2; J gene: TRBJ2-1; CDR3 protein: CASSLLTQQDNEQFF; CDR3 DNA: TGCGCCAGCAGCCTTCTGACCCAGCAGGACAATGAGCAGTTCTTC
D gene: TRBD2; clone size: .; V gene: TRBV10-3; J gene: TRBJ2-7; CDR3 protein: CAISDSSSGTYEQYF; CDR3 DNA: TGTGCCATCAGTGATTCGTCTAGCGGGACCTACGAGCAGTACTTC
D gene: .; clone size: .; V gene: TRBV18; J gene: TRBJ1-5; CDR3 protein: CASSPASRNQPQHF; CDR3 DNA: TGTGCCAGCTCACCAGCCAGTCGCAATCAGCCCCAGCATTTT
D gene: .; clone size: .; V gene: TRBV19; J gene: TRBJ2-2; CDR3 protein: CASSIAGSGELFF; CDR3 DNA: TGTGCCAGTAGTATAGCAGGGTCCGGGGAGCTGTTTTTT
D gene: .; clone size: .; V gene: TRBV7-9; J gene: TRBJ2-1; CDR3 protein: CASSLGLSYNEQFF; CDR3 DNA: TGTGCCAGCAGCCTGGGCCTCTCCTACAATGAGCAGTTCTTC
D gene: TRBD2; clone size: .; V gene: TRBV7-2; J gene: TRBJ2-1; CDR3 protein: CASSELAGGPSEQFF; CDR3 DNA: TGTGCCAGCAGCGAACTAGCGGGGGGGCCCTCTGAGCAGTTCTTC
D gene: .; clone size: .; V gene: TRBV6-5; J gene: TRBJ1-1; CDR3 protein: CASSAEREGTEAFF; CDR3 DNA: TGTGCCAGCAGCGCCGAAAGGGAAGGCACTGAAGCTTTCTTT
D gene: .; clone size: .; V gene: TRBV5-1; J gene: TRBJ2-1; CDR3 protein: CASSSRGQGASYNEQFF; CDR3 DNA: TGCGCCAGCAGCTCACGAGGTCAGGGAGCCTCCTACAATGAGCAGTTCTTC
D gene: TRBD1; clone size: .; V gene: TRBV29-1; J gene: TRBJ1-5; CDR3 protein: CSVGQGSNQPQHF; CDR3 DNA: TGCAGCGTAGGACAGGGAAGCAATCAGCCCCAGCATTTT
D gene: TRBD1; clone size: few; V gene: TRBV5-4; J gene: TRBJ1-2; CDR3 protein: CASSPEIAGGKTYGYTF; CDR3 DNA: TGTGCCAGCAGCCCGGAAATAGCAGGGGGGAAGACCTATGGCTACACCTTC
D gene: TRBD1; clone size: once; V gene: TRBV7-9; J gene: TRBJ1-5; CDR3 protein: CASSHTGVQPQHF; CDR3 DNA: TGTGCCAGCAGTCATACAGGGGTTCAGCCCCAGCATTTT
D gene: .; clone size: .; V gene: TRBV18; J gene: TRBJ2-5; CDR3 protein: CASSRFQGAQETQYF; CDR3 DNA: TGTGCCAGCTCACGTTTTCAGGGAGCCCAAGAGACCCAGTACTTC
D gene: .; clone size: .; V gene: TRBV29-1; J gene: TRBJ1-5; CDR3 protein: CSATVAGSNQPQHF; CDR3 DNA: TGCAGCGCCACTGTTGCAGGGAGCAATCAGCCCCAGCATTTT
D gene: .; clone size: .; V gene: TRBV4-1; J gene: TRBJ2-3; CDR3 protein: CASSQAGAHLGTQYF; CDR3 DNA: TGCGCCAGCAGCCAAGCCGGGGCCCACCTAGGTACGCAGTATTTT
D gene: .; clone size: .; V gene: TRBV28; J gene: TRBJ2-3; CDR3 protein: CASRAPGVDTQYF; CDR3 DNA: TGTGCCAGCAGGGCCCCGGGGGTCGATACGCAGTATTTT
D gene: TRBD1; clone size: .; V gene: TRBV24-1; J gene: TRBJ2-5; CDR3 protein: CATSAAGGLETQYF; CDR3 DNA: TGTGCCACCAGTGCGGCAGGGGGCCTAGAGACCCAGTACTTC
D gene: .; clone size: .; V gene: TRBV28; J gene: TRBJ2-3; CDR3 protein: CASSSHRGRTDTQYF; CDR3 DNA: TGTGCCAGCAGTTCCCATCGGGGACGCACAGATACGCAGTATTTT
D gene: .; clone size: .; V gene: TRBV7-9; J gene: TRBJ2-1; CDR3 protein: CASSFWEYNEQFF; CDR3 DNA: TGTGCCAGCAGCTTTTGGGAGTATAACGAGCAGTTCTTC
D gene: .; clone size: .; V gene: TRBV11-2; J gene: TRBJ2-1; CDR3 protein: CASSLEGPNEQFF; CDR3 DNA: TGTGCCAGCAGCTTAGAGGGGCCCAATGAGCAGTTCTTC
D gene: .; clone size: once; V gene: TRBV28; J gene: TRBJ2-3; CDR3 protein: CASSSRLGAQYF; CDR3 DNA: TGTGCCAGCAGTTCCAGACTAGGCGCGCAGTATTTT
D gene: .; clone size: .; V gene: TRBV10-3; J gene: TRBJ1-2; CDR3 protein: CAILGGRANYGYTF; CDR3 DNA: TGTGCCATCCTCGGGGGGAGAGCTAACTATGGCTACACCTTC